These 11 T cell receptor beta chains were sequenced from one sample in a study of regulatory T cells in long-lasting Graves disease. According to the study, TCR beta libraries were built with iRepertoire HTBI primers and CDR3-region Arm-PCR. TCRdb reprocessed the multiplex PCR reads with MiXCR, giving one entry per CDR3 protein. The table includes hundreds of thousands of distinct CDR3 sequences, around 15% detected once. Time point noted: newly diagnosed GD, antithyroid drugs for less than 3 months. From RNA extracted from PBMCs, the TCR library was made. This sample comprised peripheral blood mononuclear cells (PBMCs), obtained at new diagnosis, from a patient treated with antithyroid drugs. The source is a female donor with Graves disease.

The V and J genes are TRBV9 and TRBJ2-1, with 7 bases identical to TRBD1. The germline V gene encodes CDR1 SGDLS and CDR2 YYNGEE. J lost 8 bases, V lost 4 bases, and 9 bases had no gene match. This CDR3 spans 14 amino acids. The CDR3 DNA sequence: TGTGCCAGCAGCTACGACAGGGACCTTGATGAGCAGTTCTTC. Its protein is CASSYDRDLDEQFF. The full variable domain, in which reference TRBV9 and TRBJ2-1 provide the parts outside the CDR3, is DSGVTQTPKHLITATGQRVTLRCSPRSGDLSVYWYQQSLDQGLQFLIQYYNGEERAKGNILERFSAQQFPDLHSELNLSSLELGDSALYFCASSYDRDLDEQFFGPGTRLTVL.

The chain couples TRBV19 to TRBJ1-6; no clear D gene. Germline V CDR1 and CDR2: LNHDA, SQIVND (reference sequence). Trimming took off 4 bases at V and 7 bases at J, with 8 bases between the two ends. The CDR3 loop spans 13 amino acids. The CDR3 DNA reads as TGTGCCAGTAGTACCATTGGAAATTCACCCCTCCACTTT. It translates to CASSTIGNSPLHF.

For the CDR3, the DNA is TGTGCCAGCAGTCTGCCCGCCTTTTCCGGGACAGAAAACTATGGCTACACCTTC. It specifies CASSLPAFSGTENYGYTF. The chain combines TRBV27 with TRBJ1-2; 7 bases align to TRBD1. Trimming at V came to 5 bases and at J to 2 bases, leaving 17 bases not matched to a gene. The germline gives CDR1 MNHEY, CDR2 SMNVEV (reference sequence). The CDR3 has 18 amino acids.

This clonotype showed up many times. The V and J genes are TRBV7-3 and TRBJ2-1; perhaps TRBD1 as D (7 bases). CDR1 is SGHTA and CDR2 is FQGTGA in the germline V gene. Deletions cut 8 bases from V and 0 bases from J, with 26 bases between. The CDR3 is made up of 19 amino acids. The CDR3 DNA is TGTGCCAGCGACCAGGGGGGCAGGGTTAGCGGAAGCTCCTACAATGAGCAGTTCTTC. Translation gives CASDQGGRVSGSSYNEQFF.

This clonotype came up many times. Germline and junction disagree at one end, which may indicate a read error. V is TRBV5-1 and J is TRBJ1-2; possible D gene TRBD1, 6 bases. The CDR3 totals 15 residues. Germline V lookup: CDR1 SGHRS, CDR2 YFSETQ. The CDR3 DNA follows: TGTGCCAGCAGCTTGGTCGGACAGCTCGACTATGGCTACACCTTC. It codes for CASSLVGQLDYGYTF.

This clonotype was seen repeatedly, ten times or more. V and J are TRBV4-1 and TRBJ2-1; D remains ambiguous. The germline V and J ends were trimmed by 0 bases and 8 bases, with 14 bases remaining between them. CDR1 MGHRA and CDR2 YSYEKL come from the germline V gene. This CDR3 spans 15 amino acids. The CDR3: CASSQEVRIRDEQFF. CDR3 nucleotides: TGCGCCAGCAGCCAAGAAGTGAGAATTAGGGATGAGCAGTTCTTC.

This clonotype was detected many times. The chain carries TRBV28 and TRBJ2-7; D possibly corresponds to TRBD1 (6 bases). Germline V gene lookup returns CDR1 MDHEN and CDR2 SYDVKM. With 6 bases removed from V and 5 bases from J, the gap between germline ends came to 17 bases. The CDR3 spans 14 residues. CDR3 nucleotides: TGTGCCAGCAGGCAGGGGTTGTCGTATGACGAGCAGTACTTC. Its translation is CASRQGLSYDEQYF.

The gene calls are TRBV4-1 and TRBJ1-1; D remains ambiguous. This CDR3 contains 15 residues. The V end was cut by 4 bases, the J end by 2 bases, with 14 bases between. Germline CDR1 is MGHRA and CDR2 is YSYEKL. In DNA form, the CDR3 reads TGCGCCAGCAGCCCACACCGGGTCCTTAACACTGAAGCTTTCTTT. Translated, it gives CASSPHRVLNTEAFF.

There are a few counts of this clonotype. J is TRBJ2-1 and V is TRBV7-6; D not certain. The germline V gene encodes CDR1 SGHVS and CDR2 FNYEAQ. The CDR3 is 18 residues long. V was cut by 5 bases and J by 1 base, with 21 bases left in between. Here the CDR3 DNA reads TGTGCCAGCAGCCTACGATCACAGATTCTCTCATCCTACAATGAGCAGTTCTTC. The encoded protein is CASSLRSQILSSYNEQFF.

This clonotype was picked up many times. This chain joins TRBV9 and TRBJ2-2; D perhaps matches TRBD1 (5 bases). V lost 10 bases, J lost 0 bases, and 16 bases lay in between. This CDR3 spans 15 amino acids. Germline V gene sequence: CDR1 SGDLS, CDR2 YYNGEE. DNA for the CDR3: TGTGCCTCCGCCCGGCAGGGAACGAACACCGGGGAGCTGTTTTTT. It translates to CASARQGTNTGELFF.

In its sample, this clonotype was seen many times. The chain links TRBV20-1 to TRBJ1-1; 8 bases fit TRBD1. Germline V gene sequence: CDR1 DFQATT, CDR2 SNEGSKA (reference sequence). The J segment lost 7 bases and the V segment lost 2 bases, leaving 6 bases of the junction unmatched. The CDR3 totals 13 residues. The CDR3 region has the DNA TGCAGTGCTAGAACGGACAGGGAGATTGAAGCTTTCTTT. Translated, it gives CSARTDREIEAFF.